This TCR beta chain was found in a study of shared clonotypes between healthy human individuals (dated by TCRdb to 2018 to 2021). About the investigation overall: The cohort included three men and two women between 18 and 49 years of age. For each donor, CD4 naive and CD4 memory were each run on three plates, CD8 naive on two plates, and CD8 memory on one plate. To estimate repertoire size and how much clonotypes are shared between individuals, the study performed deep sequencing of blood TCR repertoires from roughly five healthy adults. To increase sequencing depth and limit assay-specific biases, different laboratories used diverse techniques to prepare libraries and sequence TCR repertoires. Between about 0.85 and 8.9 billion PBMCs per donor were obtained by leukapheresis. On the study overall, not on this receptor specifically: Compared with non-shared clonotypes, clonotypes shared by all four sorted-subset donors had higher generation probabilities. Because the study included a small number of donors, the genetic and exposure-history diversity represented was limited. Across a few donors, roughly 5.1% of naive CD4, 3% to 3.5% of naive CD8, roughly 2.3% of memory CD4, and approximately 0.4% of memory CD8 clonotypes were shared. Pairwise subsampling led to the expectation that sequencing depth would affect the degree of clonotype sharing among donors. Incomplete sequencing was indicated by rarefaction of sorted-subset datasets, despite the large sequencing depth. Estimated clonotype richness was generally larger for naive than for memory subsets. Sampling was restricted to blood, and TCR repertoires in tissues likely differ from the TCR repertoires found in blood.

Remarks on this clone: What antigen it recognizes has not been identified. No base quality information exists; no much larger clone differs at one position.

The donors were healthy, HIV-negative adults with no recently reported acute infections or vaccinations. All donors were Caucasian adults living in Nashville, Tennessee, USA. CD4+ T cells were enriched through magnetic negative selection, after which naive cells were positively selected on CD45RA and the remaining negative fraction served as the memory subset. After blood collection by leukapheresis, PBMCs were isolated using Ficoll-Histopaque density gradient centrifugation and then cryopreserved in the vapor phase of liquid nitrogen. Analytical flow cytometry was used to check the purity and quantity of every magnetically sorted T cell population. From each sorted fraction, genomic DNA was isolated and quantified by UV absorbance on a Nanodrop 2000c. Using the deep immunoSEQ assay, TCR CDR3 regions were amplified from genomic DNA by multiplex PCR. Extracted genomic DNA from each cell subset was spread evenly across all wells of several immunoSEQ 96-well plates, with each plate serving as a replicate. For sorted subsets, approximately 200 ng of genomic DNA, equivalent to around 31,000 T cell genomes, went into each replicate PCR. The purified libraries were quantified using a Qubit 3.0 fluorometer, sized with a Bioanalyzer 2100, and then quantified again using the KAPA Library Quantification kit. Each immunoSEQ 96-well plate was sequenced on its own single-read 150-cycle Illumina NextSeq 550 flow cell. The study's processing was this. Because the immunoSEQ output held only junctional sequences and lacked quality scores, the filtering could not match the filtering applied to full-length reads. To assign V/J genes and CDR3, sequences were annotated against IMGT germline references using PyIR, a Python wrapper for IgBLAST v1.9. Reads with weak V/J assignments (E-value above 1e-6), missing CDR3, stop codons, out-of-frame junctions, or ambiguous translated residues were removed. V3J clonotypes were defined by identical inferred V gene, J gene, and CDR3 amino acid sequence. Percentage overlap between repertoires was computed as shared unique clonotypes divided by the size of the smaller repertoire. Richness of each repertoire was evaluated using RTK rarefaction, the Chao1 estimator, and Recon v2.1 estimates of unobserved clonotypes. For all TCRbeta clonotypes obtained by the gDNA method from four donors, generation probabilities were computed with OLGA. Entries here come from immuneACCESS through TCRdb and include only in-frame sequences with V and J called. Some clones fail to appear in such tables; in the studies checked, an unresolved V gene covers under half of the shortfall, and the cause of the remainder is unknown. That table supplies the V and J calls and clone size; D and trimming were determined from the DNA. Present in this sample are 2 million to 2.5 million clones, approximately 96% of which were seen just once. The top ten clones comprise more than 0.1% of the sample.

CDR1 and CDR2 are drawn from the germline V gene: SGHTA, FQGNSA. Taken from cysteine to phenylalanine, the CDR3 has 13 residues. Only the CDR3 region is kept as DNA, spanning 39 bases read in frame from base 1. V loses 5 bases, J loses 6 bases, and the germline ends lie 11 bases apart. The receptor's source is a man aged 18 to 30 in good health. Sequencing input: naive CD4+ T cells sorted from blood. This sample's cell subset or site label indicates: CD45RA+ positively selected. The rearrangement joined TRBV7-2 to TRBJ1-5; TRBD1 is a weak D gene call, 5 bases matching. The CDR3 reads as follows: CASSVRDVQPQHF. The DNA is TGTGCCAGCAGCGTACGGGACGTTCAGCCCCAGCATTTT.